This T cell receptor (beta chain) was recorded in a study of vaccination and CD4 T cells after COVID-19. Findings and caveats of the study: Clonotypes reactive to SARS-CoV-2 had a median that went up from approximately 21 to 38, but not significantly.

The Oncomine TCR Beta short-read assay generated sequence data from the DNA of cultured CD4+ T cells. Using its own MiXCR run on the PCR reads, TCRdb lists one record per CDR3 protein. Of about 17,000 distinct CDR3 sequences listed, about 40% are singletons. This sample's treatment: roughly 10-day PBMC culture with coronavirus spike peptide pools or control peptides (ViraFEST assay). Antigen-specific T cells were expanded with peptide pools by ViraFEST, and TCRs were then sequenced. Each well received a few million PBMCs, cultured with 8 to 10 IU/ml IL-2 and 9 to 10 ug/ml peptide pools. Worth noting for this clonotype: The antigen is unknown.

The CDR3 consists of 19 residues. J was trimmed by 2 bases and V by 4 bases; bases with no gene match: 9. Germline V gene lookup returns CDR1 LNHNV and CDR2 YYDKDF (reference sequence). The chain uses TRBV15 and TRBJ2-1; 15 positions agree with TRBD2. The material sequenced was CD4+ T cells from blood, cultured in vitro. The clonotype comes from a human donor who had recovered from COVID-19. The CDR3 spells CATSNGGTSGRSPYNEQFF. The CDR3 nucleotides are TGTGCCACCAGCAACGGAGGGACTAGCGGGAGGTCCCCCTACAATGAGCAGTTCTTC.